Below are 22 T cell receptor beta chains sequenced from a single sample in a study of T-cell memory formation after mild COVID-19. TCRdb processed the 5' RACE reads anew with MiXCR; each CDR3 protein has one entry. This table has about 190,000 distinct CDR3 sequences, approximately 16% appearing once. The sample comprised PBMCs or a T cell subset sorted from them (not recorded which). All receptors derive from an adult woman who had mild COVID-19 (a few samples of this study predate the infection). Cell type and time point are not known.

This clonotype was detected only a few times. The V call is TRBV11-1, the J call TRBJ2-1; D assignment may be TRBD1 or TRBD2 (5 bases each). The germline V gene has CDR1 SGHAT and CDR2 FQDESV (reference sequence). The CDR3 contains 15 residues. V was cut by 5 bases and J by 3 bases, with 14 bases left in between. CDR3 in amino acids: CASSARDGHYNEQFF. CDR3 sequence (DNA): TGTGCCAGCAGCGCCCGGGACGGACACTACAATGAGCAGTTCTTC.

In its sample, this clonotype was seen a few times. The chain joins TRBV6-6 to TRBJ1-2; the D gene is possibly TRBD1 (5 bases). The germline CDR1 and CDR2 sequences are MNHNY and SVGAGI (reference sequence). V lost 4 bases and J lost 3, with 9 bases in between. The CDR3 length is 13 residues. CDR3 DNA sequence: TGTGCCAGCAGTTTTGGCAGGGACTATGGCTACACCTTC. It is translated as CASSFGRDYGYTF.

The chain joins TRBV20-1 to TRBJ2-1; unclear D gene. This CDR3 is 12 amino acids long. V lost 1 base and J 8 bases, leaving 9 bases between the germline ends. Per germline, CDR1 DFQATT and CDR2 SNEGSKA (reference sequence). This CDR3 is CSARGEVYEQFF. DNA for the CDR3: TGCAGTGCTAGAGGAGAAGTTTATGAGCAGTTCTTC.

This clonotype came up a few times. The DNA of the CDR3 is TGTGCCACCCAGGTCGCCAGGGGCACCGGGGAGCTGTTTTTT. Residues: CATQVARGTGELFF. This sequence joins TRBV7-2 and TRBJ2-2, with D perhaps TRBD1 (6 bases). The CDR3 runs to 14 residues. Deletions cut 10 bases from V and 4 bases from J, with 16 bases between. Germline V gene data show CDR1 as SGHTA and CDR2 as FQGNSA.

Only a few counts were recorded for this clonotype. The chain joins TRBV24-1 to TRBJ2-1, with a weak D call TRBD1 (6 bases). The germline CDR1 and CDR2 sequences are KGHDR and SFDVKD. The V end lost 5 bases, the J end lost 10 bases, and 14 bases lay between the germline ends. The CDR3 consists of 13 residues. The CDR3 region is CATSALGQTEQFF. In nucleotides, the CDR3 is TGTGCCACCAGTGCCCTAGGACAGACCGAGCAGTTCTTC.

This clonotype has only a few counts. The genes are TRBV20-1 and TRBJ1-2; 8 positions agree with TRBD1. The CDR3 spans 14 residues. From germline, CDR1 is DFQATT and CDR2 SNEGSKA (reference sequence). J lost 7 bases, V lost 2 bases, and 9 bases had no gene match. The CDR3 coding sequence is TGCAGTGCTAGATCGATTCAGGGGGCGCCTGGCTACACCTTC. Amino acid sequence: CSARSIQGAPGYTF.

This clonotype appeared many times. The chain is built from TRBV29-1 and TRBJ1-1; D perhaps matches TRBD1 (6 bases). The V end lost 5 bases, the J end lost 5 bases, and 21 bases lay between the germline ends. CDR3 length: 15 amino acids. Germline CDR1 SQVTM, CDR2 ANQGSEA. The CDR3 nucleotides are TGCAGCGTTACAATTGACGTAGTAGGGGGAACTGAAGCTTTCTTT. Translating it yields CSVTIDVVGGTEAFF.

CDR3 DNA sequence: TGTGCCAGCAGCTTAGATCTGAAGAAAGCCCAGTACTTC. This encodes CASSLDLKKAQYF. The V call is TRBV11-2, the J call TRBJ2-5; D unclear. CDR1 and CDR2 from the germline V gene are SGHAT and FQNNGV. This CDR3 contains 13 residues. The V end was cut by 0 bases, the J end by 9 bases, with 11 bases between.

This clonotype was seen a few times. The gene calls are TRBV29-1 and TRBJ2-3; 15 bases are a match to TRBD2. The V segment lost 6 bases and the J segment 8 bases; nucleotides outside the gene matches: 6. There are 14 residues in the CDR3. The germline V gene has CDR1 SQVTM and CDR2 ANQGSEA. This CDR3 reads CSVRTSGRAATQYF. The DNA of the CDR3 is TGCAGCGTGCGGACTAGCGGGAGGGCCGCTACGCAGTATTTT.

This clonotype was observed a few times. The chain carries TRBV7-2 and TRBJ2-1; 11 bases map to TRBD2. Trimming removed 5 bases from V and 9 bases from J; junction bases left unmatched: 12. This CDR3 has 16 residues. Germline CDR1 reads SGHTA; CDR2 reads FQGNSA. The CDR3 region is CASSPGGTSGRGEQFF. CDR3 in DNA: TGTGCCAGCAGCCCCGGAGGGACTAGCGGTCGGGGTGAGCAGTTCTTC.

The genes are TRBV12-3 or TRBV12-4 and TRBJ2-6; D perhaps matches TRBD1 (6 bases). CDR3 size: 15 residues. V lost 5 bases and J lost 12, with 20 bases in between. The CDR3, as DNA: TGTGCCAGCAGTCCACCAGGACAGAGAGTTGCCGTCCTGACTTTC. It encodes CASSPPGQRVAVLTF.

This sequence joins TRBV24-1 and TRBJ2-5; no clear D gene. CDR1 and CDR2 from the germline V gene are KGHDR and SFDVKD. The CDR3 spans 10 residues. V gave up 9 bases and J gave up 6 bases, with 7 bases separating them. The chain's CDR3 is CATVHKTQYF. The CDR3 DNA sequence: TGTGCCACCGTCCACAAGACCCAGTACTTC.

The genes are TRBV27 and TRBJ2-3; D gene uncertain. Trimming left V 0 bases short and J 2 bases short, with 9 bases between. The CDR3 totals 15 residues. CDR1 MNHEY and CDR2 SMNVEV come from the germline V gene (reference sequence). In DNA, the CDR3 is TGTGCCAGCAGTTTATCCCGGCAGTTCACAGATACGCAGTATTTT. It translates to CASSLSRQFTDTQYF.

V is TRBV3-1 and J is TRBJ2-2, with TRBD2 identical over 8 bases. Germline CDR1 LGHDT, CDR2 YNNKEL (reference sequence). The CDR3 extends over 15 amino acids. V shed 3 bases, J shed 6 bases, and the junction held 6 bases outside the gene matches. This CDR3 is CASSHGTRGSGELFF. The CDR3 DNA sequence: TGTGCCAGCAGCCACGGGACTAGGGGTTCCGGGGAGCTGTTTTTT. Drawing the rest from reference TRBV3-1 and TRBJ2-2, the complete variable domain is DTAVSQTPKYLVTQMGNDKSIKCEQNLGHDTMYWYKQDSKKFLKIMFSYNNKELIINETVPNRFSPKSPDKAHLNLHINSLELGDSAVYFCASSHGTRGSGELFFGEGSRLTVL.

This rearrangement joins TRBV20-1 to TRBJ2-3; D unresolved. The V end was cut by 3 bases, the J end by 9 bases, with 10 bases between. Germline V gene sequence: CDR1 DFQATT, CDR2 SNEGSKA (reference sequence). The CDR3 runs to 11 residues. The CDR3 nucleotides read TGCAGTGCTAGTAGTGCAAGAACGCAGTATTTT. This gives the protein CSASSARTQYF.

This clonotype has only a few counts. The V and J genes are TRBV15 and TRBJ2-3; 9 bases are a match to TRBD2. The germline gives CDR1 LNHNV, CDR2 YYDKDF (reference sequence). The junction had 4 bases not matched to a gene; V was cut back by 5 bases and J by 4 bases. The CDR3 has 14 amino acids. For the CDR3, the DNA is TGTGCCACCAGCCTAAGCGGGGGGTCAGATACGCAGTATTTT. It codes for CATSLSGGSDTQYF.

This sequence joins TRBV5-1 and TRBJ2-1; D is unclear. The germline V and J ends were trimmed by 7 bases and 12 bases, with 14 bases remaining between them. The germline V gene encodes CDR1 SGHRS and CDR2 YFSETQ. The CDR3 is 11 amino acids. CDR3 sequence reads: CASGYSKAQFF. In DNA form, the CDR3 reads TGCGCCAGCGGATACAGTAAAGCGCAGTTCTTC.

The chain has TRBV9 and TRBJ2-3; 15 bases agree with TRBD2. V shed 3 bases, J shed 5 bases, and the junction held 7 bases outside the gene matches. Germline CDR1 is SGDLS and CDR2 is YYNGEE. The CDR3 has 17 amino acids. CDR3 nucleotides: TGTGCCAGCAGCGAAAGGCCGGGACTAGCGGGAGGAGATACGCAGTATTTT. Its protein is CASSERPGLAGGDTQYF.

The chain carries TRBV6-1 and TRBJ2-3; possibly TRBD1 for D (6 bases). V was pared by 6 bases and J by 2 bases, with 18 bases between. The CDR3 spans 16 residues. Germline CDR1 and CDR2: MNHNS and SASEGT. CDR3 in amino acids: CASRPGTPFATDTQYF. The DNA for the CDR3 is TGTGCCAGCAGACCTGGGACACCTTTCGCCACAGATACGCAGTATTTT.

V and J are TRBV3-1 and TRBJ1-2; D is possibly TRBD1 (5 bases). This CDR3 has 14 residues. Per the germline V gene, CDR1 is LGHDT and CDR2 is YNNKEL (reference sequence). Trimming shortened V by 3 bases and J by 6 bases, and 14 bases separated the two germline ends. CDR3 region: CASSQIQGWDGYTF. The CDR3 DNA follows: TGTGCCAGCAGCCAGATCCAGGGTTGGGATGGCTACACCTTC.

This clonotype was seen a few times. The rearrangement joins TRBV4-1 to TRBJ2-3, with D tentatively TRBD2 (5 bases). The CDR3 is 15 residues long. Germline CDR1 reads MGHRA; CDR2 reads YSYEKL. Trimming took 1 base from V and 2 from J, leaving 10 bases between them. The CDR3 nucleotides read TGCGCCAGCAGCCAAGGCGGAGGCCCCACAGATACGCAGTATTTT. Translation: CASSQGGGPTDTQYF.

This chain joins TRBV12-3 or TRBV12-4 and TRBJ2-1; 10 bases map to TRBD2. This CDR3 has 14 residues. Trimming removed 6 bases from V and 6 bases from J; junction bases left unmatched: 5. The CDR3 nucleotides read TGTGCCAGCAGCAAGCGGGAGGGCCGCAATGAGCAGTTCTTC. Translation: CASSKREGRNEQFF.